The rows below give T cell receptor beta chains drawn from one sample of a study of identical twins. From the 5' RACE reads, TCRdb called clonotypes with MiXCR, one entry per CDR3 protein. This sample has 520,000 or so distinct CDR3 sequences, with around 20% found just once. This same sample was also part of a study on T cells expressing NK-cell markers.

Input material: CD4+ T cells sorted from blood. The source of these receptors is a woman under 30 in good health. Each CDR3 is given with its conserved first and last residue. Each record gives: J gene, V gene, D gene, clone size, CDR3 protein, CDR3 DNA. The D gene is left open where the match is weak. Size is omitted from some rows. Given values are once, few, many or a class for expanded clones.

J gene: TRBJ2-3; V gene: TRBV4-3; D gene: -; clone size: -; CDR3 protein: CASSQDPRTAIRDTQYF; CDR3 DNA: TGCGCCAGCAGCCAAGATCCAAGGACAGCGATTCGAGATACGCAGTATTTT
J gene: TRBJ2-3; V gene: TRBV5-1; D gene: TRBD2; clone size: -; CDR3 protein: CASSLAAGGPVTDTQYF; CDR3 DNA: TGCGCCAGCAGCTTGGCCGCGGGGGGCCCAGTCACAGATACGCAGTATTTT
J gene: TRBJ2-3; V gene: TRBV30; D gene: -; clone size: -; CDR3 protein: CAWSGPAGSAQYF; CDR3 DNA: TGTGCCTGGAGTGGCCCGGCGGGGTCGGCGCAGTATTTT
J gene: TRBJ2-3; V gene: TRBV27; D gene: -; clone size: -; CDR3 protein: CASSQRRPDTQYF; CDR3 DNA: TGTGCCAGCAGTCAACGCCGGCCGGATACGCAGTATTTT
J gene: TRBJ1-2; V gene: TRBV4-3; D gene: TRBD1; clone size: -; CDR3 protein: CASSIQQGAFYGYTF; CDR3 DNA: TGCGCCAGCAGCATACAACAGGGGGCTTTTTATGGCTACACCTTC
J gene: TRBJ2-1; V gene: TRBV20-1; D gene: TRBD1; clone size: -; CDR3 protein: CRADRGNYNEQFF; CDR3 DNA: TGCAGGGCCGACAGGGGAAACTACAATGAGCAGTTCTTC
J gene: TRBJ2-7; V gene: TRBV3-1; D gene: TRBD1; clone size: -; CDR3 protein: CASSHGQVYEQYF; CDR3 DNA: TGTGCCAGCAGCCACGGACAGGTCTACGAGCAGTACTTC
J gene: TRBJ1-5; V gene: TRBV2; D gene: TRBD1; clone size: few; CDR3 protein: CASGGTGLNQPQHF; CDR3 DNA: TGTGCCAGCGGAGGGACAGGCCTCAATCAGCCCCAGCATTTT
J gene: TRBJ2-3; V gene: TRBV5-1; D gene: -; clone size: few; CDR3 protein: CASSLAAGMDTQYF; CDR3 DNA: TGCGCCAGCAGCTTGGCCGCTGGGATGGATACGCAGTATTTT
J gene: TRBJ2-1; V gene: TRBV20-1; D gene: TRBD1; clone size: -; CDR3 protein: CSAAGTGVYNEQFF; CDR3 DNA: TGCAGTGCCGCCGGTACAGGGGTCTACAATGAGCAGTTCTTC
J gene: TRBJ2-7; V gene: TRBV10-1; D gene: TRBD1; clone size: few; CDR3 protein: CGEWGQSSYEQYF; CDR3 DNA: TGCGGCGAGTGGGGACAGAGCTCCTACGAGCAGTACTTC
J gene: TRBJ2-2; V gene: TRBV18; D gene: -; clone size: few; CDR3 protein: CASSSQGSGELFF; CDR3 DNA: TGTGCCAGCTCATCGCAGGGATCCGGGGAGCTGTTTTTT
J gene: TRBJ2-2; V gene: TRBV4-3; D gene: -; clone size: -; CDR3 protein: CASSQEAGRNTGELFF; CDR3 DNA: TGCGCCAGCAGCCAAGAGGCGGGACGGAACACCGGGGAGCTGTTTTTT
J gene: TRBJ2-1; V gene: TRBV5-1; D gene: -; clone size: few; CDR3 protein: CASRRDPSYNEQFF; CDR3 DNA: TGCGCCAGCCGAAGGGACCCCTCCTACAATGAGCAGTTCTTC
J gene: TRBJ2-3; V gene: TRBV3-1; D gene: TRBD2; clone size: few; CDR3 protein: CASSARTSGKRADTQYF; CDR3 DNA: TGTGCCAGCAGCGCGCGGACTAGCGGGAAAAGGGCAGATACGCAGTATTTT
J gene: TRBJ1-4; V gene: TRBV12-3/TRBV12-4; D gene: TRBD1; clone size: -; CDR3 protein: CASSPTGGIEKLFF; CDR3 DNA: TGTGCCAGCAGTCCGACAGGGGGCATTGAAAAACTGTTTTTT
J gene: TRBJ2-2; V gene: TRBV10-3; D gene: TRBD2; clone size: few; CDR3 protein: CAISGTSGSNTGELFF; CDR3 DNA: TGTGCCATCAGTGGGACTAGCGGGTCGAACACCGGGGAGCTGTTTTTT
J gene: TRBJ1-2; V gene: TRBV5-1; D gene: -; clone size: few; CDR3 protein: CASSAANYGYTF; CDR3 DNA: TGCGCCAGCAGTGCAGCTAACTATGGCTACACCTTC
J gene: TRBJ1-1; V gene: TRBV6-2/TRBV6-3; D gene: -; clone size: few; CDR3 protein: CASSYLQWGDTEAFF; CDR3 DNA: TGTGCCAGCAGTTATCTACAGTGGGGGGACACTGAAGCTTTCTTT
J gene: TRBJ2-1; V gene: TRBV5-1; D gene: -; clone size: -; CDR3 protein: CASTDGLPRTYGYNEQFF; CDR3 DNA: TGCGCCAGCACCGACGGACTGCCTCGGACGTATGGATACAATGAGCAGTTCTTC
J gene: TRBJ2-7; V gene: TRBV7-2; D gene: -; clone size: -; CDR3 protein: CASSPRTGGSGSYEQYF; CDR3 DNA: TGTGCCAGCAGCCCCCGAACAGGGGGTAGCGGGAGCTACGAGCAGTACTTC
J gene: TRBJ1-2; V gene: TRBV20-1; D gene: -; clone size: -; CDR3 protein: CSAPRRANYGYTF; CDR3 DNA: TGCAGTGCCCCCCGCAGGGCGAACTATGGCTACACCTTC
J gene: TRBJ1-5; V gene: TRBV7-9; D gene: -; clone size: -; CDR3 protein: CASSSVRGQPQHF; CDR3 DNA: TGTGCCAGCAGCTCGGTACGAGGTCAGCCCCAGCATTTT
J gene: TRBJ2-1; V gene: TRBV29-1; D gene: -; clone size: -; CDR3 protein: CSVGLAEQNEQFF; CDR3 DNA: TGCAGCGTTGGGTTAGCGGAGCAGAATGAGCAGTTCTTC
J gene: TRBJ2-6; V gene: TRBV20-1; D gene: -; clone size: few; CDR3 protein: CSARVATDPGANVLTF; CDR3 DNA: TGCAGTGCTAGAGTGGCGACCGACCCTGGGGCCAACGTCCTGACTTTC
J gene: TRBJ2-2; V gene: TRBV5-1; D gene: TRBD2; clone size: -; CDR3 protein: CASNSGRNTGELFF; CDR3 DNA: TGCGCCAGCAATAGCGGGAGGAACACCGGGGAGCTGTTTTTT
J gene: TRBJ1-4; V gene: TRBV12-3/TRBV12-4; D gene: -; clone size: few; CDR3 protein: CASRPSATGGEKLFF; CDR3 DNA: TGTGCCAGCAGACCGTCGGCCACCGGAGGGGAAAAACTGTTTTTT
J gene: TRBJ2-7; V gene: TRBV7-9; D gene: TRBD1; clone size: -; CDR3 protein: CASSPITGQGPGEQYF; CDR3 DNA: TGTGCCAGCAGCCCAATCACGGGACAGGGGCCTGGGGAGCAGTACTTC
J gene: TRBJ2-2; V gene: TRBV7-9; D gene: -; clone size: once; CDR3 protein: CASSQAGGVTTGELFF; CDR3 DNA: TGTGCCAGCAGCCAGGCCGGCGGGGTCACGACCGGGGAGCTGTTTTTT
J gene: TRBJ2-2; V gene: TRBV7-9; D gene: -; clone size: -; CDR3 protein: CASSYARGGYTGELFF; CDR3 DNA: TGTGCCAGCAGCTATGCCCGTGGTGGGTACACCGGGGAGCTGTTTTTT
J gene: TRBJ2-2; V gene: TRBV6-5; D gene: -; clone size: many; CDR3 protein: CASSFSGQGGLGELFF; CDR3 DNA: TGTGCCAGCAGTTTCTCAGGGCAGGGCGGTTTGGGGGAGCTGTTTTTT
J gene: TRBJ2-7; V gene: TRBV6-5; D gene: TRBD2; clone size: few; CDR3 protein: CASSWRGASYEQYF; CDR3 DNA: TGTGCCAGCAGTTGGCGGGGGGCCTCCTACGAGCAGTACTTC
J gene: TRBJ2-7; V gene: TRBV19; D gene: TRBD1; clone size: -; CDR3 protein: CASTPRGTGGAPQQYF; CDR3 DNA: TGTGCCAGTACCCCCCGCGGGACAGGGGGCGCCCCGCAGCAGTACTTC
J gene: TRBJ2-1; V gene: TRBV24-1; D gene: -; clone size: few; CDR3 protein: CATEGEYNEQFF; CDR3 DNA: TGTGCCACCGAGGGGGAATACAATGAGCAGTTCTTC
J gene: TRBJ2-7; V gene: TRBV4-3; D gene: -; clone size: -; CDR3 protein: CASSQLNGDEQYF; CDR3 DNA: TGCGCCAGCAGCCAACTTAACGGAGACGAGCAGTACTTC
J gene: TRBJ2-7; V gene: TRBV6-5; D gene: TRBD2; clone size: -; CDR3 protein: CASSSLLAGGDEQYF; CDR3 DNA: TGTGCCAGCAGTTCCCTACTAGCGGGAGGAGACGAGCAGTACTTC
J gene: TRBJ2-2; V gene: TRBV6-4; D gene: TRBD1; clone size: -; CDR3 protein: CASSARQGPNTGELFF; CDR3 DNA: TGTGCCAGCAGTGCCCGACAGGGACCGAACACCGGGGAGCTGTTTTTT